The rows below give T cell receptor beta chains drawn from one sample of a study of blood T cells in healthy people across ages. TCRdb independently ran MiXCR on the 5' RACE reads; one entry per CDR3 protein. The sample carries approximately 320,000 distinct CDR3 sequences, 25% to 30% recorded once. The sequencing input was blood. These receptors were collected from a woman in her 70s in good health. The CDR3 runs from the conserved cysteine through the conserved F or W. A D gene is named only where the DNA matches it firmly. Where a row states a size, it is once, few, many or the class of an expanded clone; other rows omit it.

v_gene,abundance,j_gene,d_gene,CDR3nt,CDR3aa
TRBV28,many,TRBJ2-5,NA,TGTGCCAGCAGTTTGCATAACCTGAAAGAGACCCAGTACTTC,CASSLHNLKETQYF
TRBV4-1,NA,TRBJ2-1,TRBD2,TGCGCCAGCAGCCAGGAGCGGGAGACATACAATGAGCAGTTCTTC,CASSQERETYNEQFF
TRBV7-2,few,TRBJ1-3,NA,TGTGCCAGCATCCACAGGGAGTTATCTGGAAACACCATATATTTT,CASIHRELSGNTIYF
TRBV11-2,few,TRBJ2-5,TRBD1,TGTGCCAGCAGCTTAAGGGGGCCTGGGGAGACCCAGTACTTC,CASSLRGPGETQYF
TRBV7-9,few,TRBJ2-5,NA,TGTGCCAGCAGCTCGGGGTGGATGGAGCAGTACTTC,CASSSGWMEQYF
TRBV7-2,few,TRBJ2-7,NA,TGTGCCAGCAGCTTAATTGCAGATTCCTACGAGCAGTACTTC,CASSLIADSYEQYF
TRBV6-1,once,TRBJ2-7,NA,TGTGCCAGCTCTACTGGTCCCCAGTACTTC,CASSTGPQYF
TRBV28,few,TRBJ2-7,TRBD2,TGTGCCTGCCCCGACGCGCGGACTAGCGGGCGAGGAATAACCTACGAGCAGTACTTC,CACPDARTSGRGITYEQYF
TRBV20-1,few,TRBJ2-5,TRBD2,TGCAGTGCTACCCTAACTAGCGGAGAGACCCAGTACTTC,CSATLTSGETQYF
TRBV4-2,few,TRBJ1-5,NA,TGTGCCAGCGGGGGGGTGGGCAGCAATCAGCCCCAGCATTTT,CASGGVGSNQPQHF
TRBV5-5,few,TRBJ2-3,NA,TGTGCCAGCAGCTCCGAGGTCTCCACAGATACGCAGTATTTT,CASSSEVSTDTQYF